The sequence of this T cell receptor beta chain was determined in a study of T cells in Graves' hyperthyroidism and ophthalmopathy. This clonotype was detected many times. With V trimmed by 6 bases and J by 0 bases, 13 bases remained unmatched. The CDR3 is made up of 17 amino acids. Germline V gene data show CDR1 as MDHEN and CDR2 as SYDVKM. The source material, RNA transcripts, was used to amplify TCR beta CDR3 regions. In the first-round RT-PCR of the TCR CDR3, the HTBI primer set was used. One entry per CDR3 protein, called by TCRdb with MiXCR from the multiplex PCR reads. The sample contains under 200,000 distinct CDR3 sequences, about a tenth of which appear only once. Blood sampling occurred at first hyperthyroidism diagnosis, ahead of any ophthalmopathy symptoms.

What was sequenced was blood. The chain has TRBV28 and TRBJ1-1, with 7 bases fitting TRBD1. The TCR was taken from a woman between 18 and 30 years old with Graves' hyperthyroidism that later progressed to Graves' ophthalmopathy. The CDR3 sequence: CASSPARQGIMNTEAFF. For the CDR3, the DNA is TGTGCCAGCAGCCCGGCCAGACAGGGAATCATGAACACTGAAGCTTTCTTT.